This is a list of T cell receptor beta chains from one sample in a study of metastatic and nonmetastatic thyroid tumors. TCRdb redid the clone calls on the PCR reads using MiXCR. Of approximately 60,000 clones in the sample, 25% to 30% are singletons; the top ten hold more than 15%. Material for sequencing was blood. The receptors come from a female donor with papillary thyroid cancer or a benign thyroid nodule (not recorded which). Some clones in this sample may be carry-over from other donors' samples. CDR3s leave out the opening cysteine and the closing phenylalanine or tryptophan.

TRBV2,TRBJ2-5,ASTPGAGETQY
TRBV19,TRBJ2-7,ASSIGTSYEQY
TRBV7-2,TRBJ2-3,ASSLYRSTDTQY
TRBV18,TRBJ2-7,ASSPLALREQY
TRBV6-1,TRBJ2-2,ASNPQGGELF
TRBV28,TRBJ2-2,ASSPSGGGRARAGELF
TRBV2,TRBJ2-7,ASSEYHYEQY
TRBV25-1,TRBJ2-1,ASSDRDRGVYEQF
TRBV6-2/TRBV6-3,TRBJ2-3,ASSTFGDPSTDTQY
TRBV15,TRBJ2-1,ATSGPRLAGANEQF
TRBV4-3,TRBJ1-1,ASSQDRQDFTEAF
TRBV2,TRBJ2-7,ASSEAGTNYEQY
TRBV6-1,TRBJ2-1,ASSEVAGGNNEQF
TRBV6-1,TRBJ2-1,ASSGTGESSYNEQF
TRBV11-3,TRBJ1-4,ASSETGEGTLF
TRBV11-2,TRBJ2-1,ASSSGQLYNEQF
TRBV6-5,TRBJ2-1,ASSYRRTGVTYNEQF
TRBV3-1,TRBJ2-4,ASSQWETGGHSAKNIQY
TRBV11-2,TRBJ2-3,ASSFNPHSSDTQY
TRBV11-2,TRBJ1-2,ASSLGAGRYGYT
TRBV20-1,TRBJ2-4,SASPGTGGNIQY
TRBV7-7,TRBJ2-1,ASSIGTSGRYEQF
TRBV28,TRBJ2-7,ASSYGIASVYEQY
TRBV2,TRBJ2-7,ASSGTNDYEQY
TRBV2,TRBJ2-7,ASSDLAVAYEQY
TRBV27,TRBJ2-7,ASSLVSSGNEQY
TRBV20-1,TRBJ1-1,SALGQREASEAF
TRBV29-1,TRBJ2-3,SVGRADTQY